The T cell receptor (beta chain) described here comes from a study of CD8+ T cells in alopecia areata. Study-level information: Tofacitinib administration to treated patients was oral, at 5 to 10 mg twice daily. Study results and caveats: Although TCR sharing was seen in mice, sharing across patients was less clear, possibly for HLA-related reasons. Among the 100 top clones, expanded CD8+ clones, like scalp clonality, were significantly decreased by tofacitinib.

Treatment noted: oral pan-JAK inhibitor, 5-10 mg twice daily. Worth noting for this clone: Its antigen remains unknown.

Isolated RNA was reverse transcribed into cDNA used as the sequencing template. This table comes from immunoSEQ multiplex PCR, and its TCRdb copy is limited to in-frame clones, with some not included. The sample holds about 120,000 clones; approximately 53% are singletons and the top ten take 0.46%. The CDR3 totals 12 residues. Germline CDR1 reads GTSNPN; CDR2 reads SVGIG (reference sequence). V was pared by 0 bases and J by 8 bases, with 10 bases between. The origin of this receptor is a human donor with alopecia areata. This sequence joins TRBV30 and TRBJ1-1; no clear D. The material was CD4+ T cells sorted from blood, obtained at week 4, from a patient treated with tofacitinib. For the CDR3, the DNA is TGTGCCTGGAGTGTGAAGGCTAAGGAAGCTTTCTTT. This gives the protein CAWSVKAKEAFF.